This is a list of T cell receptor beta chains from one sample in a study of blood T cell repertoires in COVID-19. The table came from immunoSEQ multiplex PCR; TCRdb's copy has only in-frame clones and leaves some out. The sample lists around 300,000 clones, about nine tenths seen once, with around 1.6% in the top ten. The source material was peripheral blood. The receptor source for this set is a woman aged 30 to 39 with COVID-19, enrolled during active disease. Both conserved end residues are part of each CDR3. D genes are given only for firm matches. Size is stated for part of the rows, as once, few or many counts, or as a class when the clone is expanded.

j_call cdr3_length v_call d_call clone_size cdr3_aa cdr3_nt
TRBJ2-7 11 TRBV6-5 . . CATTYVYEQYF TGTGCCACCACCTACGTGTACGAGCAGTACTTC
TRBJ1-2 15 TRBV5-1 . . CASSTGQSGAYGYTF TGCGCCAGCAGCACCGGACAGTCTGGGGCCTATGGCTACACCTTC
TRBJ2-5 11 TRBV20-1 . . CSAGQGGTQYF TGCAGCGCCGGTCAGGGAGGGACCCAGTACTTC
TRBJ1-6 15 TRBV9 TRBD1 . CASSTGTAYNSPLHF TGTGCCAGCAGCACCGGGACAGCCTATAATTCACCCCTCCACTTT
TRBJ1-6 13 TRBV6-5 . many CASSLTQDSPLHF TGTGCCAGCAGCCTGACACAGGACTCACCCCTCCACTTT
TRBJ2-5 18 TRBV19 TRBD1 . CASSITPPRGGYLETQYF TGTGCCAGTAGTATAACTCCCCCGAGAGGGGGCTATCTAGAGACCCAGTACTTC
TRBJ2-3 17 TRBV5-1 TRBD1 . CASSHSDRDGRTDTQYF TGCGCCAGCAGCCACTCCGACAGGGACGGGCGCACAGATACGCAGTATTTT
TRBJ1-5 16 TRBV11-3 TRBD1 . CASSPGTGGPNQPQHF TGTGCCAGCAGCCCAGGGACAGGGGGCCCGAATCAGCCCCAGCATTTT
TRBJ2-3 17 TRBV5-4 TRBD2 . CASSLQVAGGRGDTQYF TGTGCCAGCAGTCTACAGGTAGCGGGGGGGCGAGGAGATACGCAGTATTTT
TRBJ1-2 16 TRBV5-6 TRBD1 . CASSLGAPGQNYGYTF TGTGCCAGCAGCTTGGGGGCACCGGGACAGAACTATGGCTACACCTTC